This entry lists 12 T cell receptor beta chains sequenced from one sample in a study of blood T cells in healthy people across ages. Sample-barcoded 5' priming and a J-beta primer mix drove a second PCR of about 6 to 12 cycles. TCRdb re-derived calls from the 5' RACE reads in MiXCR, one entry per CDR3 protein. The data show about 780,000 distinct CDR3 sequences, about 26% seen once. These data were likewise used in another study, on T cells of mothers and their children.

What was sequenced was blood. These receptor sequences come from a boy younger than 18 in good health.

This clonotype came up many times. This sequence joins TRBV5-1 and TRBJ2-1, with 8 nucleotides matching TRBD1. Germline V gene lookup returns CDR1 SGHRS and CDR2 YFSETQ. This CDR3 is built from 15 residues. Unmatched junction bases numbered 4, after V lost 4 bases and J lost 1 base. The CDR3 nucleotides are TGCGCCAGCAGCCCACAGGGGGGTTCCTACAATGAGCAGTTCTTC. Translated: CASSPQGGSYNEQFF.

The CDR3 is CASSPRGGPLSDTQYF. The CDR3 bases are TGCGCCAGCAGCCCGCGGGGGGGCCCGTTGAGCGATACGCAGTATTTT. The genes are TRBV5-1 and TRBJ2-3; 9 bases match TRBD2. V trimming: 4 bases; J trimming: 6 bases; junction bases outside the gene matches: 12. CDR1 and CDR2 (germline): SGHRS, YFSETQ. The CDR3 spans 16 residues. Together with reference TRBV5-1 and TRBJ2-3, the CDR3 gives the full variable domain: KAGVTQTPRYLIKTRGQQVTLSCSPISGHRSVSWYQQTPGQGLQFLFEYFSETQRNKGNFPGRFSGRQFSNSRSEMNVSTLELGDSALYLCASSPRGGPLSDTQYFGPGTRLTVL.

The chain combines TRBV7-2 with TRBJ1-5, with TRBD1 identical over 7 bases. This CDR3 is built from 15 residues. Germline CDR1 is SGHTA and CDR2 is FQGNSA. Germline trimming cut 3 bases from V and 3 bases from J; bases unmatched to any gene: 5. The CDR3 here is CASSFVTGNNQPQHF. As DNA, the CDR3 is TGTGCCAGCAGCTTTGTGACAGGGAACAATCAGCCCCAGCATTTT.

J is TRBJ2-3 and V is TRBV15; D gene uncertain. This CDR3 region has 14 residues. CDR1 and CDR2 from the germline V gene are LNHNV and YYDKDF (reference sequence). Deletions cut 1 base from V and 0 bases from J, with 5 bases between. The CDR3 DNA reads TGTGCCACCAGCAGAGGAATCAGCACAGATACGCAGTATTTT. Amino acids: CATSRGISTDTQYF.

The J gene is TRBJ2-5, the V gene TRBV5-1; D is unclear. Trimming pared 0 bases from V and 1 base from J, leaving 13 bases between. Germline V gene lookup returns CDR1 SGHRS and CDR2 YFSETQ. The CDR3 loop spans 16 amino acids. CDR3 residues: CASSLGSLLGQETQYF. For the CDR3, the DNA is TGCGCCAGCAGCTTGGGCTCGCTGCTGGGCCAAGAGACCCAGTACTTC.

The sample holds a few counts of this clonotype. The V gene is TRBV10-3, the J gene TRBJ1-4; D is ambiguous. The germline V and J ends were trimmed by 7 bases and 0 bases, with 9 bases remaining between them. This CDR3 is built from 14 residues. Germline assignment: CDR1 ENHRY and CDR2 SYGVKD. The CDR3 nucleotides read TGTGCCATCAAGGGAGCTGCAACTAATGAAAAACTGTTTTTT. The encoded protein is CAIKGAATNEKLFF.

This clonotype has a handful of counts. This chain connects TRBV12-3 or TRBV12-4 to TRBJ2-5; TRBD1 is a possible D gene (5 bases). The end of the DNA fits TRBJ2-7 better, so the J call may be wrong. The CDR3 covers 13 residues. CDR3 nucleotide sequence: TGTGCCAGCAGTTTAGGTTTAGGGGTCGAGCAGTACTTC. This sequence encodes CASSLGLGVEQYF.

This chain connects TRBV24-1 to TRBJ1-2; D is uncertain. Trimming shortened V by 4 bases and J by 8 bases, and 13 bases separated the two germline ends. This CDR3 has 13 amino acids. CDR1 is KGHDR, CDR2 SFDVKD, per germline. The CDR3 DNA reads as TGTGCCACCAGTGACCCCTCCCTTGGCGGCTACACCTTC. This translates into CATSDPSLGGYTF.

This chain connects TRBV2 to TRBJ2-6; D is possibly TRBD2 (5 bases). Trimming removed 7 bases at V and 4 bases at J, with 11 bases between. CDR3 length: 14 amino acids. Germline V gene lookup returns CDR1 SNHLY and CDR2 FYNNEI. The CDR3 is CASTPEAGANVLTF. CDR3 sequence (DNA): TGTGCCAGCACCCCGGAGGCCGGGGCCAACGTCCTGACTTTC.

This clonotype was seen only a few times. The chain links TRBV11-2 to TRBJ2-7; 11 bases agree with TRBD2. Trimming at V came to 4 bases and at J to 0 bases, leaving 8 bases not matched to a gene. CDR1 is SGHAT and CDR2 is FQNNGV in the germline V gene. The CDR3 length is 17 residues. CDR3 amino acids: CASSWGTSGGRSYEQYF. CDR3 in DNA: TGTGCCAGCAGCTGGGGTACTAGCGGGGGCCGCTCCTACGAGCAGTACTTC.

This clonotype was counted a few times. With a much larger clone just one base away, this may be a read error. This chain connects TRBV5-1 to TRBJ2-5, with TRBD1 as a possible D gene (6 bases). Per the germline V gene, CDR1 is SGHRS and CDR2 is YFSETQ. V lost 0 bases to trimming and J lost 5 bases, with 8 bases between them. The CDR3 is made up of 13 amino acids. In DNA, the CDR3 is TGCGCCAGCAGCTTGGCAGGGGACGAGACCCAGTACTTC. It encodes CASSLAGDETQYF.

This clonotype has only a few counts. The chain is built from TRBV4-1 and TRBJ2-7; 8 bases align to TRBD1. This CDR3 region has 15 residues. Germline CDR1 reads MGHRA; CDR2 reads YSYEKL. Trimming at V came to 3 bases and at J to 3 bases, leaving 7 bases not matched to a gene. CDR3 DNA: TGCGCCAGCAGCCATGGCAGGGGGCAGAGCTACGAGCAGTACTTC. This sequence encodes CASSHGRGQSYEQYF.